A selection of T cell receptor beta chains follows, all from one sample in a study of a mutant IDH1 vaccine in newly diagnosed glioma. Measured with immunoSEQ multiplex PCR; TCRdb has only the in-frame clones, and not every one. Among roughly 46,000 clones, roughly 83% were seen once, and the ten largest hold about 4.5%. Their target antigens are unknown. Sequencing was performed on PBMCs, taken from a glioma patient whose treatment included an IDH1 peptide vaccine. These receptor sequences come from a woman aged 25 to 45 with glioma. Some clones in this sample may be carry-over from other donors' samples. The CDR3 runs from the conserved cysteine through the conserved F or W. D genes are given only for firm matches. Some rows have no size entry. The others give once, few or many, or a class for an expanded clone.

.,14,.,TRBV19,TRBJ2-5,TGTGCCAGTAGTTTCCAAGACAGATCGGGGACCCAGTACTTC,CASSFQDRSGTQYF
.,10,.,TRBV6-6,TRBJ2-2,TGTGCCAGCAGTGCCGGGGAGCTGTTTTTT,CASSAGELFF
.,13,TRBD1,TRBV10-3,TRBJ1-2,TGTGCCATCAGCTGGGACAGTAGCTATGGCTACACCTTC,CAISWDSSYGYTF
.,14,.,TRBV6-5,TRBJ1-2,TGTGCCAGCATTTCCAACGGGGGGATGGGTGGCTACACCTTC,CASISNGGMGGYTF
.,15,.,TRBV4-1,TRBJ1-3,TGCGCCAGCAGCCAAGCGACGGGAGCTGGAAACACCATATATTTT,CASSQATGAGNTIYF
few,13,TRBD1,TRBV28,TRBJ1-2,TGTGCCAGCAATCTACAGGGGGCGTATGGCTACACCTTC,CASNLQGAYGYTF
.,15,TRBD1,TRBV9,TRBJ2-3,TGTGCCAGCAGCTCTTACAGGGGGCCGACAGATACGCAGTATTTT,CASSSYRGPTDTQYF
.,15,TRBD1,TRBV28,TRBJ1-1,TGTGCCAGCAGTTTTCCCAGGGGGCCGGACACTGAAGCTTTCTTT,CASSFPRGPDTEAFF
.,16,TRBD1,TRBV12-5,TRBJ2-5,TGTGCTAGTGGTTTGTCCCAGCATACAGGGGGGGAGACCCAGTACTTC,CASGLSQHTGGETQYF
.,12,TRBD2,TRBV27,TRBJ2-3,TGTGCCAGCAGCTGGGGGGGTCGGGAGCAGTATTTT,CASSWGGREQYF
.,13,.,TRBV29-1,TRBJ2-7,TGCAGCGTTGGAGGGGCAGGCTCCTACGAGCAGTACTTC,CSVGGAGSYEQYF
.,12,.,TRBV30,TRBJ2-7,TGTGCCTGGGATAGCCAGGGTCCCGAGCAGTACTTC,CAWDSQGPEQYF
once,14,.,TRBV6-1,TRBJ2-7,TGTGCCAGCAGTGAGGATACAGGAACCTACGAGCAGTACTTC,CASSEDTGTYEQYF
.,14,TRBD1,TRBV2,TRBJ2-3,TGTGCCAATCGGGACAGGCTGGACACAGATACGCAGTATTTT,CANRDRLDTDTQYF
few,12,.,TRBV19,TRBJ1-2,TGTGCCAGCAGCAGGGTGGGCTATGGCTACACCTTC,CASSRVGYGYTF
.,16,.,TRBV5-4,TRBJ2-1,TGTGCCAGCAGCTTGGCTCCGGACTCGTCCCACAATGAGCAGTTCTTC,CASSLAPDSSHNEQFF
.,17,TRBD1,TRBV27,TRBJ2-7,TGTGCCAGCGCGACAGGGAACTATATGTCGCCTTCCTACGAGCAGTACTTC,CASATGNYMSPSYEQYF
.,16,TRBD1,TRBV4-1,TRBJ2-5,TGCGCCAGCAGCCAACGTGGGACAGGGGGCGAGGAGACCCAGTACTTC,CASSQRGTGGEETQYF
.,15,TRBD2,TRBV19,TRBJ2-1,TGTGCCAGTAGTACGACTAGCGGGAATTACAATGAGCAGTTCTTC,CASSTTSGNYNEQFF
.,12,.,TRBV2,TRBJ2-2,TGTGCCAGCAGTGGTAACACCGGGGAGCTGTTTTTT,CASSGNTGELFF
.,16,.,TRBV4-1,TRBJ2-1,TGCGCCAGCAGCCAAATTACTGGACCCTCCCCAAATGAGCAGTTCTTC,CASSQITGPSPNEQFF
once,15,TRBD1,TRBV18,TRBJ2-2,TGTGCCAGCTCACGGGGACAGGGGAACACCGGGGAGCTGTTTTTT,CASSRGQGNTGELFF
.,13,.,TRBV6-5,TRBJ1-1,TGTGCCAGCAGCTCCCCCAGTTCCCTCGAAGCTTTCTTT,CASSSPSSLEAFF
once,13,TRBD1,TRBV19,TRBJ1-2,TGTGCCAGCAGGGACAGAGACTTCTATGGCTACACCTTC,CASRDRDFYGYTF
once,15,TRBD1,TRBV5-4,TRBJ2-7,TGTGCCAGCAGTTTCCCCGGGACAGCCACCTACGAGCAGTACTTC,CASSFPGTATYEQYF
.,13,.,TRBV2,TRBJ2-1,TGTGCCAGCAGTGAACCCTTTATGGTTGAGCAGTTCTTC,CASSEPFMVEQFF
.,17,TRBD2,TRBV9,TRBJ2-3,TGTGCCAGCAGCGCCGGGGGGGGGACTAGTATAACAGATACGCAGTATTTT,CASSAGGGTSITDTQYF
few,12,.,TRBV15,TRBJ1-5,TGTGCCACCAGTACTTTAGGTCAGCCCCAGCATTTT,CATSTLGQPQHF
once,14,.,TRBV7-9,TRBJ1-5,TGTGCCAGCAGCGTTGGGGGGAGCAATCAGCCCCAGCATTTT,CASSVGGSNQPQHF
.,13,.,TRBV4-2,TRBJ2-1,TGTGCCAGCAGCCAAGATCTCGGTTTTGAGCAGTTCTTC,CASSQDLGFEQFF
.,15,TRBD1,TRBV4-1,TRBJ2-5,TGCGCCAGCAGCCTCGAACAGGGGGTCCAAGAGACCCAGTACTTC,CASSLEQGVQETQYF
few,12,.,TRBV6-5,TRBJ1-1,TGTGCCAGCAGTCGGGTGGGCACTGAAGCTTTCTTT,CASSRVGTEAFF
.,13,.,TRBV10-3,TRBJ2-7,TGTGCCATCAGTGAAAGGGTAGCGGAGAGGGGATACTTC,CAISERVAERGYF
.,15,.,TRBV7-8,TRBJ1-4,TGTGCCAGCAGCCCCCGGGGAGGACATAATGAAAAACTGTTTTTT,CASSPRGGHNEKLFF
once,13,.,TRBV19,TRBJ2-3,TGTGCCAGTACCGAGCGAAGCACAGATACGCAGTATTTT,CASTERSTDTQYF
.,13,.,TRBV2,TRBJ2-1,TGTGCCAGCAATGATGACCACTACAATGAGCAGTTCTTC,CASNDDHYNEQFF
.,16,.,TRBV25-1,TRBJ1-4,TGTGCCAGCAGTTCTTCTTCCGGGACTTATAGTGAAAAACTGTTTTTT,CASSSSSGTYSEKLFF
.,15,.,TRBV9,TRBJ2-5,TGTGCCAGCAGCGTAGGGATCTCGCAACAAGAGACCCAGTACTTC,CASSVGISQQETQYF
.,16,TRBD1,TRBV7-2,TRBJ1-4,TGTGCCAGCAGCTTAGGGGACAGTATGGAGGATGAAAAACTGTTTTTT,CASSLGDSMEDEKLFF
.,9,.,TRBV20-1,TRBJ2-3,TGCCGGTGGTGGGATACGCAGTATTTT,CRWWDTQYF
.,14,.,TRBV29-1,TRBJ1-1,TGCAGCGCCCGACCGGGGGGCAAGAACACTGAAGCTTTCTTT,CSARPGGKNTEAFF
.,11,.,TRBV2,TRBJ2-5,TGTGCCAGCAGTGTAAAAGAGACCCAGTACTTC,CASSVKETQYF
.,15,TRBD1,TRBV18,TRBJ2-3,TGTGCCAGCTCCCCCGGACAGGGGGCCACAGATACGCAGTATTTT,CASSPGQGATDTQYF
.,14,.,TRBV4-1,TRBJ2-7,TGCGCCAGCAGCCAAGATCGGGCGGAGGACGAGCAGTACTTC,CASSQDRAEDEQYF
.,16,.,TRBV10-3,TRBJ2-7,TGTGCCATCAGTGAGTCGACGGACACCTCACGCTACGAGCAGTACTTC,CAISESTDTSRYEQYF
.,14,.,TRBV5-6,TRBJ2-5,TGTGCCAGCAGCCCCGCTACGGCCCAAGAGACCCAGTACTTC,CASSPATAQETQYF
.,13,TRBD1,TRBV7-9,TRBJ2-7,TGTGCCAGCAGCCTCGACAGGGCCCACGAGCAGTACTTC,CASSLDRAHEQYF
few,15,TRBD2,TRBV5-1,TRBJ2-7,TGCGCCAGCAGATTGGACGGCGGGAGTAGTTACGAGCAGTACTTC,CASRLDGGSSYEQYF
.,16,.,TRBV7-2,TRBJ2-2,TGTGCCAGCAGCCCCGCCGAGGGAGTTAGCACCGGGGAGCTGTTTTTT,CASSPAEGVSTGELFF
.,13,.,TRBV5-6,TRBJ2-5,TGTGCCAGCAGCTTGAACTACCCGAAGACCCAGTACTTC,CASSLNYPKTQYF
.,15,.,TRBV5-5,TRBJ1-1,TGTGCCAGCAGCTCCGACTCAGGATGGGACACTGAAGCTTTCTTT,CASSSDSGWDTEAFF